The 28 T cell receptor beta chains listed next were all sequenced from one sample in a study of blood T cell repertoires in COVID-19. TCRdb keeps only in-frame clones here, not all; method: immunoSEQ multiplex PCR. Seen here are roughly 88,000 clones, around 75% observed once, and the top ten hold about 17%. Material for sequencing was peripheral blood. These receptors were taken from a woman of 80 years or more with active or convalescent COVID-19.

Here the CDR3 DNA reads TGCGCCAGCAGTGTCTCAGGGGCGACGGCCACCGGGGAGCTGTTTTTT. It is translated as CASSVSGATATGELFF. The chain links TRBV5-1 to TRBJ2-2, with D possibly matching TRBD1 (6 bases). The CDR3 totals 16 residues. Looked up from germline, CDR1 is SGHRS and CDR2 is YFSETQ. Trimming took 5 bases from V and 4 from J, leaving 18 bases between them.

J is TRBJ1-5 and V is TRBV15; D gene uncertain. Trimming cost V 1 base and J 7 bases, with 14 bases left between them. The CDR3 spans 15 residues. The germline CDR1 and CDR2 sequences are LNHNV and YYDKDF (reference sequence). The CDR3 loop is CATSRGVAEGQPQHF. The DNA of the CDR3 is TGTGCCACCAGCAGAGGTGTGGCCGAGGGACAGCCCCAGCATTTT.

The V call is TRBV3-1 (or the pseudogene TRBV3-2), the J call TRBJ2-6; D possibly corresponds to TRBD1 (6 bases). The V and J ends lost 4 bases and 9 bases respectively, with 13 bases between them. The germline CDR1 and CDR2 sequences are LGHDT and YNNKEL (reference sequence). CDR3 length equals 14 residues. The CDR3 coding sequence is TGTGCCAGCAGCCCCGGGACACTCATCAACGTCCTGACTTTC. Translating gives CASSPGTLINVLTF.

This clone was seen more than once but under ten times. J is TRBJ1-1 and V is TRBV18, with D unresolved. The CDR3 contains 14 residues. V lost 5 bases and J lost 1, with 11 bases in between. Per the germline V gene, CDR1 is KGHSH and CDR2 is LQKENI. The CDR3 DNA reads as TGTGCCAGCTCAGAAAGCGAGGGGAACACTGAAGCTTTCTTT. Protein sequence: CASSESEGNTEAFF.

The chain has TRBV27 and TRBJ2-7, with TRBD1 matching 8 bases. J lost 0 bases, V lost 5 bases, and 9 bases had no gene match. Per the germline V gene, CDR1 is MNHEY and CDR2 is SMNVEV (reference sequence). There are 16 residues in the CDR3. DNA for the CDR3: TGTGCCAGCAGTGTCGCGACAGGGGCCCCCTCCTACGAGCAGTACTTC. As protein: CASSVATGAPSYEQYF.

This chain links TRBV7-2 with TRBJ1-2, with D tentatively TRBD1 (6 bases). Between the trimmed V and J ends, which lost 6 bases and 4 bases, there was a span of 12 bases. CDR3 size: 13 residues. From germline, CDR1 is SGHTA and CDR2 FQGNSA. The DNA of the CDR3 is TGTGCCAGCAGTTCCGACAGGATCTATGGCTACACCTTC. Its protein product is CASSSDRIYGYTF. The full variable domain, in which reference TRBV7-2 and TRBJ1-2 provide the parts outside the CDR3, is GAGVSQSPSNKVTEKGKDVELRCDPISGHTALYWYRQSLGQGLEFLIYFQGNSAPDKSGLPSDRFSAERTGGSVSTLTIQRTQQEDSAVYLCASSSDRIYGYTFGSGTRLTVV.

The V gene is TRBV4-2, the J gene TRBJ1-2; 11 bases align to TRBD1. The V segment lost 4 bases and the J segment 7 bases; nucleotides outside the gene matches: 11. The CDR3 spans 16 residues. Germline V CDR1 and CDR2: LGHNA, YNFKEQ. Here the CDR3 DNA reads TGTGCCAGCAGCCCCAGAGGGACAGGGGGGATGGTTGGCTACACCTTC. It yields the protein CASSPRGTGGMVGYTF.

V gene TRBV27 combines with J gene TRBJ1-2, with a weak D call TRBD1 (5 bases). CDR3 length: 13 amino acids. Deletions cut 5 bases from V and 2 bases from J, with 9 bases between. Germline V gene sequence: CDR1 MNHEY, CDR2 SMNVEV (reference sequence). CDR3 DNA: TGTGCCAGCAGTCCACGGGGGAACTATGGCTACACCTTC. It is translated as CASSPRGNYGYTF.

The chain employs TRBV6-5 and TRBJ1-5; TRBD1 matches at 9 bases. Trimming removed 6 bases from V and 2 bases from J; junction bases left unmatched: 5. In germline, CDR1 is MNHEY, CDR2 SVGAGI. The CDR3 has 15 amino acids. Written as DNA, the CDR3 is TGTGCCAGCAGACAACAGGGGGCGGGCAATCAGCCCCAGCATTTT. Protein sequence: CASRQQGAGNQPQHF.

This clone was counted a few times. This sequence joins TRBV6-2 or TRBV6-3 and TRBJ2-7, with 9 bases matching TRBD2. V was clipped by 0 bases and J by 2 bases; unmatched bases: 2. Per germline, CDR1 MNHEY and CDR2 SVGEGT. The CDR3 runs 15 residues. The CDR3 DNA reads TGTGCCAGCAGTTACTCCTCTAGCGGGGCCTACGAGCAGTACTTC. Translating it yields CASSYSSSGAYEQYF.

V usage is TRBV18 and J usage is TRBJ2-7; D unresolved. The CDR3 is made up of 12 amino acids. Germline CDR1 is KGHSH and CDR2 is LQKENI. The V and J ends lost 6 bases and 5 bases respectively, with 11 bases between them. Here the CDR3 reads CASSSPADEQYF. The CDR3 bases are TGTGCCAGCTCGTCCCCGGCGGACGAGCAGTACTTC.

The chain links TRBV6-5 to TRBJ2-7; D gene uncertain. The V gene lost 5 bases and the J gene lost 4 bases, with 12 bases spanning the gap. There are 13 residues in the CDR3. The germline gives CDR1 MNHEY, CDR2 SVGAGI. CDR3 sequence: CASSPIDMYEQYF. The CDR3 nucleotides read TGTGCCAGCAGTCCCATCGACATGTACGAGCAGTACTTC.

The chain joins TRBV3-1 (or the pseudogene TRBV3-2) to TRBJ1-4; D perhaps matches TRBD1 (6 bases). V was trimmed by 2 bases and J by 3 bases, leaving 28 bases between them. The CDR3 consists of 21 residues. Looked up from germline, CDR1 is LGHDT and CDR2 is YNNKEL (reference sequence). CDR3 sequence (DNA): TGTGCCAGCAGCCAACCCTCGTATATTTCGCCCCTACAGGGCCCTAATGAAAAACTGTTTTTT. Amino acids: CASSQPSYISPLQGPNEKLFF.

The chain recombines TRBV25-1 with TRBJ1-1; TRBD1 aligns across 7 bases. With 4 bases clipped from V and 1 base from J, the junction kept 9 bases outside the gene matches. The V gene's germline CDR1 is MGHDK and CDR2 SYGVNS. This CDR3 has 16 residues. The CDR3 sequence is CASSGHRQGPNTEAFF. CDR3 sequence (DNA): TGTGCCAGCAGTGGACATAGACAGGGCCCGAACACTGAAGCTTTCTTT.

V and J are TRBV7-6 and TRBJ1-5, with 8 bases that match TRBD1. Germline-derived CDR1 and CDR2 are SGHVS and FNYEAQ. This CDR3 has 18 residues. After removal of 4 bases from V and 0 bases from J, the junction contained 11 bases not matched to a gene. Written as DNA, the CDR3 is TGTGCCAGCAGCTCACACGGACAGGGCAGATTTAGCAATCAGCCCCAGCATTTT. Amino acids: CASSSHGQGRFSNQPQHF.

This sequence joins TRBV2 and TRBJ2-2; tentatively, D is TRBD2 (5 bases). V gave up 6 bases and J gave up 6 bases, with 20 bases separating them. Per the germline V gene, CDR1 is SNHLY and CDR2 is FYNNEI. CDR3 length: 16 residues. CDR3 DNA sequence: TGTGCCAGCAGCTGGGGAGTAGTGTCCTCGGCCGGGGAGCTGTTTTTT. Translated, it gives CASSWGVVSSAGELFF. The variable domain in full, completed from reference TRBV2 and TRBJ2-2, reads EPEVTQTPSHQVTQMGQEVILRCVPISNHLYFYWYRQILGQKVEFLVSFYNNEISEKSEIFDDQFSVERPDGSNFTLKIRSTKLEDSAMYFCASSWGVVSSAGELFFGEGSRLTVL.

The J gene is TRBJ2-2, the V gene TRBV5-1, with a possible D match to TRBD1 (5 bases). Trimming removed 2 bases from V and 6 bases from J, with 14 bases in between. Germline CDR1 reads SGHRS; CDR2 reads YFSETQ. The CDR3 has 15 residues. The CDR3 here is CASSLQLTESGELFF. CDR3 DNA: TGCGCCAGCAGCTTACAATTGACAGAGTCCGGGGAGCTGTTTTTT.

In this sample, this clone turned up a few times. The chain is built from TRBV30 and TRBJ2-4; D unresolved. V was cut by 1 base and J by 6 bases, with 4 bases left in between. In germline, CDR1 is GTSNPN, CDR2 SVGIG (reference sequence). This CDR3 has 11 amino acids. CDR3 sequence: CAWSGGNIQYF. The CDR3 DNA reads as TGTGCCTGGAGTGGAGGAAACATTCAGTACTTC.

The chain joins TRBV2 to TRBJ2-6; D is possibly TRBD2 (5 bases). V was shortened by 2 bases and J by 4 bases, with 9 bases between the two germline ends. The CDR3 consists of 15 residues. Germline lookup yields CDR1 SNHLY and CDR2 FYNNEI. CDR3 region: CASSELASGANVLTF. CDR3 in DNA: TGTGCCAGCAGTGAACTAGCATCCGGGGCCAACGTCCTGACTTTC.

The rearrangement joins TRBV5-1 to TRBJ1-1; 9 bases align to TRBD1. This CDR3 comprises 14 residues. Germline V gives CDR1 SGHRS, CDR2 YFSETQ. V gave up 4 bases and J gave up 5 bases; unmatched junction bases: 6. For the CDR3, the DNA is TGCGCCAGCAGCGCGGTACAGGGGGCTACTGAAGCTTTCTTT. Its protein is CASSAVQGATEAFF.

The chain employs TRBV4-3 and TRBJ2-3, with 10 bases matching TRBD2. This CDR3 is 19 amino acids long. The V segment lost 0 bases and the J segment 3 bases; nucleotides outside the gene matches: 12. Germline V lookup: CDR1 LGHNA, CDR2 YSLEER. The CDR3 DNA reads as TGCGCCAGCAGCCAAGATCTACCCCCCCTAGCGGGGGAAACAGATACGCAGTATTTT. Residues: CASSQDLPPLAGETDTQYF.

The chain carries TRBV18 and TRBJ1-4; D perhaps matches TRBD1 (6 bases). CDR1 and CDR2 (germline): KGHSH, LQKENI. V lost 2 bases to trimming and J lost 8 bases, with 9 bases between them. The CDR3 length is 13 residues. Here the CDR3 reads CASSPNQGEKLFF. The CDR3 bases are TGTGCCAGCTCACCAAATCAGGGGGAAAAACTGTTTTTT.

This clone has only one observation. The V gene is TRBV2, the J gene TRBJ1-2; TRBD1 aligns across 7 bases. The CDR3 is 15 amino acids. The V and J ends lost 0 bases and 7 bases, in that order; junction bases with no gene match: 8. Germline V gives CDR1 SNHLY, CDR2 FYNNEI. The CDR3 DNA is TGTGCCAGCAGTGAAGCGCCTTACAGGGGCTCTGGCTACACCTTC. Translating it yields CASSEAPYRGSGYTF.

The J gene is TRBJ2-5, the V gene TRBV18; D possibly corresponds to TRBD2 (6 bases). Trimming cost V 2 bases and J 2 bases, with 6 bases left between them. Germline-derived CDR1 and CDR2 are KGHSH and LQKENI. The CDR3 has 13 amino acids. CDR3 region: CASSPAGQETQYF. The CDR3 DNA reads TGTGCCAGCTCACCAGCGGGACAAGAGACCCAGTACTTC.

The chain recombines TRBV5-1 with TRBJ2-7, with 8 bases matching TRBD1. Germline V CDR1 and CDR2: SGHRS, YFSETQ. The CDR3 spans 14 residues. The J segment lost 1 base and the V segment lost 2 bases, leaving 2 bases of the junction unmatched. CDR3 sequence: CASSLQGESYEQYF. The CDR3 coding sequence is TGCGCCAGCAGCTTACAGGGGGAATCCTACGAGCAGTACTTC.

This clone was counted only a few times. This sequence joins TRBV9 and TRBJ1-5; 7 bases align to TRBD1. The CDR3 length is 17 residues. The ends lost 0 bases at V and 2 bases at J; junction bases unmatched: 8. Looked up from germline, CDR1 is SGDLS and CDR2 is YYNGEE. The chain's CDR3 is CASSVARGRFGNQPQHF. CDR3 nucleotide sequence: TGTGCCAGCAGCGTAGCAAGGGGGCGCTTTGGCAATCAGCCCCAGCATTTT.

This clone was seen just once. The chain combines TRBV24-1 with TRBJ2-7; tentatively, D is TRBD2 (7 bases). The CDR3 runs to 20 residues. Trimming left V 4 bases short and J 1 base short, with 28 bases between. CDR1 and CDR2 (germline): KGHDR, SFDVKD. CDR3 nucleotide sequence: TGTGCCACCAGTGACTTCTTAGGGGGGGAGAATTACCGCTTTTCCTACGAGCAGTACTTC. Translating it yields CATSDFLGGENYRFSYEQYF.

This chain uses TRBV7-3 with TRBJ2-5; D is possibly TRBD1 (6 bases). This CDR3 is 15 amino acids long. Looked up from germline, CDR1 is SGHTA and CDR2 is FQGTGA. V lost 5 bases, J lost 1 base, and 14 bases lay in between. The DNA of the CDR3 is TGTGCCAGCAGCCCTCAGGGGTTTCTCCAAGAGACCCAGTACTTC. Translated, it gives CASSPQGFLQETQYF.